This T cell receptor beta chain originates from a study of blood T cells in healthy people across ages. Study results and limitations: When set beside aged donors, long-lived donors presented more naive CD4+ cells and higher diversity.

Each donor supplied 7.5 to 10 milliliters of peripheral blood. The use of a sample-barcoded 5' primer and a J-beta primer mix characterized a second PCR of roughly 6 to 11 cycles. Each cDNA molecule was tagged by a template-switch adaptor that had 12 random nucleotides. Each of the samples gave a minimum of 2.5 million paired-end reads that contained CDR3. TCRdb re-called the 5' RACE reads through MiXCR, storing one row per CDR3 protein. This sample yields about 1.1 million distinct CDR3 sequences, of which 30% to 40% are seen a single time; around 13% belongs to the top ten. This clonotype was found a few times. Its antigen is unidentified. CDR3 length: 20 residues. In germline, CDR1 is LGHNA, CDR2 YSLEER. V lost 0 bases, J lost 1 base, and 23 bases lay in between.

The clonotype comes from a man between 18 and 35 years old in good health. V and J are TRBV4-3 and TRBJ2-3; TRBD2 might be the D (5 bases). Source material: blood. CDR3 region: CASSQDILPPRGERTDTQYF. The CDR3 coding sequence is TGCGCCAGCAGCCAAGATATCTTACCACCACGTGGGGAGCGCACAGATACGCAGTATTTT.